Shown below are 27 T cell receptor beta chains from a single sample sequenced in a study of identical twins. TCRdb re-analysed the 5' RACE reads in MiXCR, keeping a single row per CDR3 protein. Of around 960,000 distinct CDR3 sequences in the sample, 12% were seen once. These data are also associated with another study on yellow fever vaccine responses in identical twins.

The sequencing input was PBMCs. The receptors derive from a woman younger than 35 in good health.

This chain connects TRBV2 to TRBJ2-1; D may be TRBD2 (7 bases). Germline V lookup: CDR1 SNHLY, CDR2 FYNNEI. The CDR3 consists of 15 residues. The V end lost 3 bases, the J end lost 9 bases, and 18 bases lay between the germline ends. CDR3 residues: CASSDLGGGPGEQFF. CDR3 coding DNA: TGTGCCAGCAGTGACCTAGGGGGAGGGCCCGGTGAGCAGTTCTTC.

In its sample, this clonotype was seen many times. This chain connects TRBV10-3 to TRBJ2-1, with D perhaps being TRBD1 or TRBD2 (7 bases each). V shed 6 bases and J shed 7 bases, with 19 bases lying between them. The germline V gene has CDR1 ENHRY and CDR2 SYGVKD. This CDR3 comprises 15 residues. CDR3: CAISQTGTKRNEQFF. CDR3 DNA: TGTGCCATCAGCCAGACAGGGACTAAACGGAATGAGCAGTTCTTC.

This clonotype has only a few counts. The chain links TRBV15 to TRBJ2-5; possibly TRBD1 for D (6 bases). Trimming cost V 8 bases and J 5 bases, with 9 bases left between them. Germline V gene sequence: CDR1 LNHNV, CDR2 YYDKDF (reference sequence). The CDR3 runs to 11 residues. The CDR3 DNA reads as TGTGCCACCGGGGGCGGGGAGACCCAGTACTTC. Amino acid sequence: CATGGGETQYF.

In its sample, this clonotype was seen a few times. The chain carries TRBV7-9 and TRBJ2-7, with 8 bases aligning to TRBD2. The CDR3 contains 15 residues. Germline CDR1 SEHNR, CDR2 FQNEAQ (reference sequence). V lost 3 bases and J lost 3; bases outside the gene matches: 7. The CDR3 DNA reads TGTGCCAGCAGCTTCGGGACTAGACCCTTCTACGAGCAGTACTTC. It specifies CASSFGTRPFYEQYF.

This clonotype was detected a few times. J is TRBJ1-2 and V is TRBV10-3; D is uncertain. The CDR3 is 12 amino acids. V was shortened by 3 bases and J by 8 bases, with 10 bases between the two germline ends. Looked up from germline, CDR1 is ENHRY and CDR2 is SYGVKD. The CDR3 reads CAISEMQNGYTF. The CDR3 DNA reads TGTGCCATCAGTGAAATGCAAAACGGCTACACCTTC.

The CDR3 DNA reads as TGTGCCAGCAGCGCTAGCCTACAGGGGAATGAGCAGTTCTTC. This sequence encodes CASSASLQGNEQFF. This rearrangement joins TRBV7-9 to TRBJ2-1; 7 bases align to TRBD1. From germline, CDR1 is SEHNR and CDR2 FQNEAQ (reference sequence). The V gene end was trimmed by 5 bases and the J gene end by 7 bases; junction bases not matched to a gene: 8. The CDR3 extends over 14 amino acids.

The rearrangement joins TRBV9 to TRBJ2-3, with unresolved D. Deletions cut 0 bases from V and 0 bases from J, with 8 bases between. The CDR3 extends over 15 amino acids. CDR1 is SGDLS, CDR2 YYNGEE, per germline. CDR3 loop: CASSVEDVSTDTQYF. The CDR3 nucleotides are TGTGCCAGCAGCGTAGAGGACGTTAGCACAGATACGCAGTATTTT.

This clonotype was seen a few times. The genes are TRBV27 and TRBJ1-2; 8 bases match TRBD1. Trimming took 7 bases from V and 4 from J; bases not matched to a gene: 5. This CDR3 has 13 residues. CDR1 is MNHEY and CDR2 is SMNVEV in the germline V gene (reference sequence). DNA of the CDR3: TGTGCCAGCACGTTTGGACAGGGCTATGGCTACACCTTC. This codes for CASTFGQGYGYTF.

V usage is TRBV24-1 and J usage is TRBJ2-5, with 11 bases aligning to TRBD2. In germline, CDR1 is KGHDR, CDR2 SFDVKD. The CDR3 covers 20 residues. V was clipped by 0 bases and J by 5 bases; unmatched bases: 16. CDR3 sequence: CATSDLGTSGMGYVQETQYF. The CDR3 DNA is TGTGCCACCAGTGATTTGGGGACTAGCGGCATGGGATATGTACAGGAGACCCAGTACTTC.

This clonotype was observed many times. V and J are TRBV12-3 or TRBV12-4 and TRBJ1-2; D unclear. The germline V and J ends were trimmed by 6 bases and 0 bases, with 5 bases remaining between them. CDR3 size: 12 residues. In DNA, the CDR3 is TGTGCCAGCAGGGGGACTAACTATGGCTACACCTTC. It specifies CASRGTNYGYTF.

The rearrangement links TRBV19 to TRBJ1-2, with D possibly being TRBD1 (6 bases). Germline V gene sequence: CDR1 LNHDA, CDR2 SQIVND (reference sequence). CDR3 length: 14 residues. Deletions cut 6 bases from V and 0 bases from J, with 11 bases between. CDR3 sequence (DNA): TGTGCCAGTAGCCTACAGGGAGCTAACTATGGCTACACCTTC. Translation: CASSLQGANYGYTF.

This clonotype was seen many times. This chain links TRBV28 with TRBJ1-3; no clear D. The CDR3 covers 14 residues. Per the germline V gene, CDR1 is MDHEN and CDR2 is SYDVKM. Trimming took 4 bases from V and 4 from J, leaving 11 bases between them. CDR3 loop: CASSSRASGNTIYF. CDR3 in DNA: TGTGCCAGCAGTTCTCGCGCGTCAGGAAACACCATATATTTT.

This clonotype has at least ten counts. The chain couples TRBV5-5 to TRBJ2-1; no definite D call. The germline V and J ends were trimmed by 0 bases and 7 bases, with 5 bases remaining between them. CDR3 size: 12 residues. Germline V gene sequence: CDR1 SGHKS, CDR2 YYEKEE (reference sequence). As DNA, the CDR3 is TGTGCCAGCAGCTTGGAGGTTAATGAGCAGTTCTTC. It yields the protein CASSLEVNEQFF. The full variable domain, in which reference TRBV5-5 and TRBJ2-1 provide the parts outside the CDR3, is DAGVTQSPTHLIKTRGQQVTLRCSPISGHKSVSWYQQVLGQGPQFIFQYYEKEERGRGNFPDRFSARQFPNYSSELNVNALLLGDSALYLCASSLEVNEQFFGPGTRLTVL.

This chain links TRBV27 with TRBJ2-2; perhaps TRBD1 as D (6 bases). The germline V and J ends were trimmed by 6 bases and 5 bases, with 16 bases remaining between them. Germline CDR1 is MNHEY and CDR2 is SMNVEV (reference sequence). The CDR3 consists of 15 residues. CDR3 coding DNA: TGTGCCAGCAGCCGACCCGGGCAGGGGACCGGGGAGCTGTTTTTT. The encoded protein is CASSRPGQGTGELFF.

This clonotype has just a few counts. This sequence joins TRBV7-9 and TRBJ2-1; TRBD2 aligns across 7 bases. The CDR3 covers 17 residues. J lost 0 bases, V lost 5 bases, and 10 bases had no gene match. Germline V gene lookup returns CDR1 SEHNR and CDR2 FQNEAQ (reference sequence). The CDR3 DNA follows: TGTGCCAGCAGCGGGGAGGGCGGGGGTAGCTCCTACAATGAGCAGTTCTTC. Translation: CASSGEGGGSSYNEQFF.

The CDR3 loop reads CASSEGQNTGELFF. CDR3 in DNA: TGCGCCAGCAGCGAGGGACAGAACACCGGGGAGCTGTTTTTT. The chain combines TRBV5-1 with TRBJ2-2; D is perhaps TRBD1 (6 bases). The V and J ends lost 4 bases and 1 base respectively, with 8 bases between them. Germline V gene data show CDR1 as SGHRS and CDR2 as YFSETQ. The CDR3 loop spans 14 amino acids.

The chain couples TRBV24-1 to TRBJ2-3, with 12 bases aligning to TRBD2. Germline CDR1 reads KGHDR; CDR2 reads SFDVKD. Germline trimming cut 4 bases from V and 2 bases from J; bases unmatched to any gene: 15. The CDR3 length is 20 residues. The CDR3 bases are TGTGCCACCAGTGAGATAACGGCTAGCGGGAGGGCCGGACCCACAGATACGCAGTATTTT. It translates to CATSEITASGRAGPTDTQYF.

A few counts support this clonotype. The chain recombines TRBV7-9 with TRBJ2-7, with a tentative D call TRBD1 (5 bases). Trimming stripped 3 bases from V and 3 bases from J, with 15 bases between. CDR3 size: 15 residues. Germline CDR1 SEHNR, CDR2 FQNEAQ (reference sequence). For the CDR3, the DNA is TGTGCCAGCAGCTTCTCGCAGGGCCTTATCTACGAGCAGTACTTC. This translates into CASSFSQGLIYEQYF.

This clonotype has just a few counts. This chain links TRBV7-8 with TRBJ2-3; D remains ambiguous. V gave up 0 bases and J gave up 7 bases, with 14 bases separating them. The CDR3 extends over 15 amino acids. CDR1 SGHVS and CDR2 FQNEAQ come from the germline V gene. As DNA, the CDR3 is TGTGCCAGCAGCTTAGCTCTAGAGGCGACAAATACGCAGTATTTT. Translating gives CASSLALEATNTQYF.

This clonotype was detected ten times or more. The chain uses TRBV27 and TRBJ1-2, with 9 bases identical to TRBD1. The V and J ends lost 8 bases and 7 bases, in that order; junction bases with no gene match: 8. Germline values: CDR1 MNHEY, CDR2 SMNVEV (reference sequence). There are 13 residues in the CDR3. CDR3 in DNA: TGTGCCAGCGGGATTACAGGGGGCGGTGGCTACACCTTC. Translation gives CASGITGGGGYTF.

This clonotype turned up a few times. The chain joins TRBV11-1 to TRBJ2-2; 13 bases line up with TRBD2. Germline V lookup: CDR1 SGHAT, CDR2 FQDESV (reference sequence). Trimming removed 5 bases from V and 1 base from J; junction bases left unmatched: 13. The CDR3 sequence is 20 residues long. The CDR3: CASSPTRTSGRQLNTGELFF. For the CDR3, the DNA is TGTGCCAGCAGCCCAACCAGGACTAGCGGGAGACAACTGAACACCGGGGAGCTGTTTTTT.

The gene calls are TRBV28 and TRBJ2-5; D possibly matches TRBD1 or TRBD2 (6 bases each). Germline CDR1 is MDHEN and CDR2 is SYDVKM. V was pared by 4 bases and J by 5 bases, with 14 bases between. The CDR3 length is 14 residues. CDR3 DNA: TGTGCCAGCAGTTCTCGGGGGCGGTATGAGACCCAGTACTTC. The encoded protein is CASSSRGRYETQYF.

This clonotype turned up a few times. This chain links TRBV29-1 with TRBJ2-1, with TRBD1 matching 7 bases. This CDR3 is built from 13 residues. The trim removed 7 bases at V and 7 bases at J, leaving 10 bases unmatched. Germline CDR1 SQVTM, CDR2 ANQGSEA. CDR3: CSAKTGIGNEQFF. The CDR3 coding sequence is TGCAGCGCAAAGACAGGGATCGGGAATGAGCAGTTCTTC.

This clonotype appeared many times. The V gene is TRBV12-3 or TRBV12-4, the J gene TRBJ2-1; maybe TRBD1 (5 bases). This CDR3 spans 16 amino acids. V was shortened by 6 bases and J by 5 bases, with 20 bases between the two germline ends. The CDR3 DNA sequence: TGTGCCAGCAGCACCCTCTTGACAGCACCCGACAATGAGCAGTTCTTC. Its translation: CASSTLLTAPDNEQFF.

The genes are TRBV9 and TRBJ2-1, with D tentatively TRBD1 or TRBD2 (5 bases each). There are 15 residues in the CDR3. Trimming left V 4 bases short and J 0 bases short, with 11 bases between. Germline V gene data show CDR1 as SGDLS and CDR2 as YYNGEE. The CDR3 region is CASSWGTSSYNEQFF. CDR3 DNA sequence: TGTGCCAGCAGCTGGGGGACGAGCTCCTACAATGAGCAGTTCTTC.

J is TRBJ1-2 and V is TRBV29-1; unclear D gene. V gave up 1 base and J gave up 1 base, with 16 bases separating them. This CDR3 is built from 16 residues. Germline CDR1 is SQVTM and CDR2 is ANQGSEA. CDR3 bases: TGCAGCGTTGAAGTCCGGTTCGACTTAGTTAACTATGGCTACACCTTC. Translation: CSVEVRFDLVNYGYTF.

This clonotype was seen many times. The CDR3 DNA reads as TGCGCCAGCAGCTTGGGACAGATTAACACTGAAGCTTTCTTT. Translated: CASSLGQINTEAFF. The chain links TRBV5-1 to TRBJ1-1; the D gene is possibly TRBD1 (5 bases). CDR3 length: 14 amino acids. Germline lookup yields CDR1 SGHRS and CDR2 YFSETQ. The germline V and J ends were trimmed by 0 bases and 2 bases, with 8 bases remaining between them. The whole variable domain, filled in from reference TRBV5-1 and TRBJ1-1, reads KAGVTQTPRYLIKTRGQQVTLSCSPISGHRSVSWYQQTPGQGLQFLFEYFSETQRNKGNFPGRFSGRQFSNSRSEMNVSTLELGDSALYLCASSLGQINTEAFFGQGTRLTVV.